The T cell receptor (beta chain) described here comes from a study of blood T cell repertoires in COVID-19. Study background: T cells, B-cell-depleted T cells, or PBMCs provided the cDNA or gDNA that served as material.

Participants were aged about 18 to 100 years, lived in over 20 US areas, and enrolled virtually. This CDR3 comprises 13 residues. The ends lost 5 bases at V and 2 bases at J; junction bases unmatched: 2. Germline V CDR1 and CDR2: MDHEN, SYDVKM. Sequencing used immunoSEQ multiplex PCR; TCRdb keeps in-frame clones, though not all of them. Here the sample spans more than 150,000 clones, around 80% being singletons. The sequence derives from a man between 60 and 70 years old who had been exposed to COVID-19. V is TRBV28 and J is TRBJ1-2, with TRBD1 matching over 7 bases. The sample was PBMCs or T cells enriched from blood (not recorded which). CDR3 bases: TGTGCCAGCAGTCTGACAGGGAACTATGGCTACACCTTC. Encoded protein: CASSLTGNYGYTF.